A single sample gave rise to the 21 T cell receptor beta chains below, sequenced in a study of control samples from healthy donors and cancer patients. The protocol was immunoSEQ multiplex PCR, while the TCRdb copy is restricted to in-frame clones and leaves out a portion. The sample carries around 130,000 clones, approximately 90% recorded once. The sample taken for sequencing was blood. Receptor source: a man aged 45-65 years in good health.

The chain couples TRBV7-9 to TRBJ2-7; 7 bases align to TRBD1. The CDR3 length is 14 residues. After removal of 5 bases from V and 8 bases from J, the junction contained 12 bases not matched to a gene. In germline, CDR1 is SEHNR, CDR2 FQNEAQ (reference sequence). The CDR3 sequence is CASSQNSQGNQQYF. The CDR3 DNA reads TGTGCCAGCAGCCAGAATTCACAGGGGAACCAGCAGTACTTC.

This clone was picked up one time. This chain links TRBV27 with TRBJ1-5; D remains ambiguous. Trimming pared 3 bases from V and 3 bases from J, leaving 6 bases between. Looked up from germline, CDR1 is MNHEY and CDR2 is SMNVEV (reference sequence). This CDR3 contains 13 residues. In DNA, the CDR3 is TGTGCCAGCAGTTTCGCGGACAATCAGCCCCAGCATTTT. The encoded protein is CASSFADNQPQHF.

The V call is TRBV28, the J call TRBJ1-4, with D perhaps matching TRBD1 (6 bases). From germline, CDR1 is MDHEN and CDR2 SYDVKM. The CDR3 extends over 15 amino acids. V shed 3 bases and J shed 3 bases, with 11 bases lying between them. CDR3 sequence: CASSFQEGANEKLFF. CDR3 bases: TGTGCCAGCAGTTTTCAAGAGGGGGCTAATGAAAAACTGTTTTTT.

This chain joins TRBV11-2 and TRBJ2-1; D unclear. This CDR3 comprises 12 residues. Germline CDR1 and CDR2: SGHAT and FQNNGV. With 5 bases removed from V and 6 bases from J, the gap between germline ends came to 8 bases. CDR3 DNA sequence: TGTGCCAGCAGCCCATTTAGCAATGAGCAGTTCTTC. Encoded protein: CASSPFSNEQFF.

This sequence joins TRBV5-1 and TRBJ2-7; the match to TRBD2 covers 12 bases. This CDR3 comprises 15 residues. The germline gives CDR1 SGHRS, CDR2 YFSETQ. Trimming removed 5 bases from V and 2 bases from J; junction bases left unmatched: 5. DNA of the CDR3: TGCGCCAGCAGTTTACTAGCGGGGGGTGCCTACGAGCAGTACTTC. Protein product: CASSLLAGGAYEQYF. Full variable domain (missing parts from reference TRBV5-1 and TRBJ2-7): KAGVTQTPRYLIKTRGQQVTLSCSPISGHRSVSWYQQTPGQGLQFLFEYFSETQRNKGNFPGRFSGRQFSNSRSEMNVSTLELGDSALYLCASSLLAGGAYEQYFGPGTRLTVT.

This clone was observed at least ten times. This rearrangement joins TRBV11-2 to TRBJ2-2; 10 bases fit TRBD1. The CDR3 consists of 14 residues. The junction had 3 bases not matched to a gene; V was cut back by 6 bases and J by 5 bases. From germline, CDR1 is SGHAT and CDR2 FQNNGV. The CDR3 loop is CASRGQGRTGELFF. The CDR3 nucleotides read TGTGCCAGCAGGGGACAGGGGCGGACCGGGGAGCTGTTTTTT.

The rearrangement joins TRBV9 to TRBJ1-6; D remains ambiguous. The V end was cut by 3 bases, the J end by 7 bases, with 11 bases between. The CDR3 is made up of 14 amino acids. Per germline, CDR1 SGDLS and CDR2 YYNGEE. CDR3 protein: CASSGLGINSPLHF. The CDR3, as DNA: TGTGCCAGCAGCGGTTTGGGGATCAATTCACCCCTCCACTTT.

CDR3 nucleotides: TGTGCCAGCAGCTTGGCCCCGGGGGAAGCTTTCTTT. Protein product: CASSLAPGEAFF. The chain combines TRBV5-8 with TRBJ1-1, with no clear D. Germline-derived CDR1 and CDR2 are SGHTS and YDEGEE. Trimming took off 0 bases at V and 8 bases at J, with 8 bases between the two ends. CDR3 length: 12 amino acids.

The J gene is TRBJ1-2, the V gene TRBV9; D is unclear. In germline, CDR1 is SGDLS, CDR2 YYNGEE. This CDR3 has 12 residues. The V gene lost 1 base and the J gene lost 2 bases, with 3 bases spanning the gap. The CDR3 is CASSVQNYGYTF. For the CDR3, the DNA is TGTGCCAGCAGCGTACAGAACTATGGCTACACCTTC.

This clone appeared a single time. The chain is built from TRBV2 and TRBJ1-5; possibly TRBD1 for D (6 bases). The CDR3 totals 16 residues. Germline V gene data show CDR1 as SNHLY and CDR2 as FYNNEI. V lost 6 bases to trimming and J lost 7 bases, with 22 bases between them. CDR3 loop: CASSADRPSGGQPQHF. CDR3 coding DNA: TGTGCCAGCAGCGCTGACAGGCCGTCAGGAGGACAGCCCCAGCATTTT.

V is TRBV5-4 and J is TRBJ2-5; 9 nucleotides match TRBD2. V shed 0 bases, J shed 5 bases, and the junction held 11 bases outside the gene matches. The CDR3 is made up of 17 amino acids. CDR1 and CDR2 from the germline V gene are SGHNT and YYREEE (reference sequence). The CDR3 here is CASSLAGEAGGRETQYF. The CDR3 nucleotides are TGTGCCAGCAGCTTGGCCGGAGAAGCGGGGGGCCGGGAGACCCAGTACTTC. The variable domain in full, completed from reference TRBV5-4 and TRBJ2-5, reads ETGVTQSPTHLIKTRGQQVTLRCSSQSGHNTVSWYQQALGQGPQFIFQYYREEENGRGNFPPRFSGLQFPNYSSELNVNALELDDSALYLCASSLAGEAGGRETQYFGPGTRLLVL.

This clone was seen a single time. The chain uses TRBV9 and TRBJ2-7; 8 bases fit TRBD1. Germline-derived CDR1 and CDR2 are SGDLS and YYNGEE. The CDR3 totals 16 residues. V lost 0 bases and J lost 5; bases outside the gene matches: 10. The CDR3 protein is CASSVEGRGQTDEQYF. The DNA for the CDR3 is TGTGCCAGCAGCGTAGAGGGCAGGGGGCAGACCGACGAGCAGTACTTC.

This rearrangement joins TRBV5-1 to TRBJ2-1; 8 nucleotides agree with TRBD2. The V gene's germline CDR1 is SGHRS and CDR2 YFSETQ. Trimming removed 2 bases from V and 6 bases from J; junction bases left unmatched: 10. This CDR3 is built from 16 residues. CDR3 amino acids: CASSFGRGADVNEQFF. The CDR3 DNA sequence: TGCGCCAGCAGCTTTGGGCGGGGGGCCGACGTCAATGAGCAGTTCTTC.

This clone was found a few times. The rearrangement joins TRBV27 to TRBJ2-7; D is undetermined. In germline, CDR1 is MNHEY, CDR2 SMNVEV (reference sequence). The V and J ends lost 3 bases and 2 bases respectively, with 8 bases between them. The CDR3 is made up of 13 amino acids. The CDR3 sequence is CASSFGLTYEQYF. The CDR3 DNA follows: TGTGCCAGCAGTTTCGGGCTAACCTACGAGCAGTACTTC.

The chain has TRBV19 and TRBJ1-1, with no clear D. The CDR3 contains 11 residues. Germline V CDR1 and CDR2: LNHDA, SQIVND (reference sequence). Trimming took 3 bases from V and 10 from J, leaving 9 bases between them. CDR3 nucleotide sequence: TGTGCCAGTAGTATTCCGTTCGCAGCTTTCTTT. Encoded protein: CASSIPFAAFF. Drawing the rest from reference TRBV19 and TRBJ1-1, the complete variable domain is DGGITQSPKYLFRKEGQNVTLSCEQNLNHDAMYWYRQDPGQGLRLIYYSQIVNDFQKGDIAEGYSVSREKKESFPLTVTSAQKNPTAFYLCASSIPFAAFFGQGTRLTVV.

The chain is built from TRBV27 and TRBJ2-7; 7 nucleotides agree with TRBD1. CDR3 length equals 13 residues. The J segment lost 3 bases and the V segment lost 8 bases, leaving 7 bases of the junction unmatched. Germline CDR1 reads MNHEY; CDR2 reads SMNVEV (reference sequence). Here the CDR3 reads CASASGQNYEQYF. In DNA, the CDR3 is TGTGCCAGCGCATCGGGACAGAACTACGAGCAGTACTTC.

This chain connects TRBV10-1 to TRBJ2-1, with 9 bases matching TRBD2. The CDR3 loop spans 15 amino acids. V lost 3 bases, J lost 4 bases, and 4 bases stayed unmatched. Germline V CDR1 and CDR2: WNHNN, SYGVQD (reference sequence). CDR3 nucleotide sequence: TGCGCCAGCAGTGAATCGGGACTAGCATACAATGAGCAGTTCTTC. Translating gives CASSESGLAYNEQFF.

The chain uses TRBV6-5 and TRBJ2-7; 9 bases align to TRBD1. Trimming took 0 bases from V and 4 from J; bases not matched to a gene: 7. Germline CDR1 MNHEY, CDR2 SVGAGI. This CDR3 has 16 residues. In DNA, the CDR3 is TGTGCCAGCAGTTACTCGCCGGACAGGGGCTCGTACGAGCAGTACTTC. It is translated as CASSYSPDRGSYEQYF.

This rearrangement joins TRBV13 to TRBJ1-2; possibly TRBD1 for D (6 bases). CDR3 length equals 14 residues. Trimming pared 3 bases from V and 4 bases from J, leaving 12 bases between. The germline V gene encodes CDR1 PRHDT and CDR2 FYEKMQ (reference sequence). CDR3 nucleotides: TGTGCCAGCAGCTTTAACAGGGTTAGCTATGGCTACACCTTC. It specifies CASSFNRVSYGYTF.

The genes are TRBV7-2 and TRBJ1-1; D possibly corresponds to TRBD1 (6 bases). Germline loops: CDR1 SGHTA, CDR2 FQGNSA. The CDR3 contains 15 residues. The V end was cut by 8 bases, the J end by 3 bases, with 19 bases between. CDR3 DNA sequence: TGTGCCAGCTCCACCTTTATACAGGGTGACACTGAAGCTTTCTTT. Residues: CASSTFIQGDTEAFF.

The rearrangement links TRBV5-8 to TRBJ1-4; D might be TRBD1 (5 bases). The CDR3 runs 15 residues. V lost 2 bases to trimming and J lost 3 bases, with 11 bases between them. From germline, CDR1 is SGHTS and CDR2 YDEGEE. The CDR3 protein is CASSFRGLSNEKLFF. For the CDR3, the DNA is TGTGCCAGCAGCTTTAGGGGACTGTCTAATGAAAAACTGTTTTTT.